A single sample is the source of the 13 T cell receptor beta chains below, sequenced in a study of cytomegalovirus exposure and HLA in healthy donors. Amplification used 60 Vbeta primers and 13 Jbeta primers. Measured with immunoSEQ multiplex PCR; TCRdb has only the in-frame clones, and not every one. The sample lists about 190,000 clones; around 67% were seen once. Sequences were obtained from PBMCs. These receptors all come from a woman aged 25 to 39 in good health and CMV-seropositive.

This clone was observed a few times. The chain recombines TRBV2 with TRBJ2-5, with TRBD2 identical over 8 bases. The CDR3 consists of 18 residues. Trimming cost V 6 bases and J 1 base; bases outside gene matches: 16. The V gene's germline CDR1 is SNHLY and CDR2 FYNNEI. Here the CDR3 reads CASRRRSGRGGSQETQYF. The CDR3 region has the DNA TGTGCCAGCAGGAGACGGAGCGGGAGAGGAGGGAGCCAAGAGACCCAGTACTTC.

The chain recombines TRBV18 with TRBJ2-7; TRBD1 aligns across 9 bases. Germline V gene lookup returns CDR1 KGHSH and CDR2 LQKENI. The CDR3 consists of 16 residues. The J segment lost 5 bases and the V segment lost 1 base, leaving 9 bases of the junction unmatched. CDR3 sequence: CASSPLGGQGRDEQYF. The CDR3 DNA sequence: TGTGCCAGCTCACCACTGGGGGGACAGGGCCGCGACGAGCAGTACTTC.

This clone appeared a single time. The V call is TRBV9, the J call TRBJ1-5; possible D gene TRBD1, 6 bases. The germline V gene has CDR1 SGDLS and CDR2 YYNGEE. The CDR3 has 14 residues. The ends were cut back, 3 bases at V and 0 bases at J, with 7 bases in the middle. The CDR3 DNA reads TGTGCCAGCAGCGGGGGGCTTAGCAATCAGCCCCAGCATTTT. It translates to CASSGGLSNQPQHF.

The chain couples TRBV14 to TRBJ2-2; 9 bases align to TRBD2. This CDR3 comprises 16 residues. V lost 4 bases, J lost 1 base, and 4 bases stayed unmatched. In germline, CDR1 is SGHDN, CDR2 FVKESK. Here the CDR3 DNA reads TGTGCCAGCAGCCTGGGACTAGCCCGGAACACCGGGGAGCTGTTTTTT. Protein product: CASSLGLARNTGELFF.

This clone was detected only once. The genes are TRBV5-1 and TRBJ2-7; 12 nucleotides line up with TRBD1. Germline trimming cut 0 bases from V and 7 bases from J; bases unmatched to any gene: 5. Looked up from germline, CDR1 is SGHRS and CDR2 is YFSETQ. The CDR3 length is 15 residues. CDR3 amino acids: CASSLGGTGGAEQYF. CDR3 nucleotides: TGCGCCAGCAGCTTGGGGGGGACAGGGGGCGCTGAGCAGTACTTC.

The chain recombines TRBV27 with TRBJ1-5; TRBD1 aligns across 9 bases. Germline values: CDR1 MNHEY, CDR2 SMNVEV (reference sequence). The CDR3 totals 21 residues. The V segment lost 5 bases and the J segment 1 base; nucleotides outside the gene matches: 21. CDR3: CASSPSRGDRGRLGSNQPQHF. CDR3 DNA sequence: TGTGCCAGCAGTCCCTCCCGAGGAGACAGGGGGAGGTTGGGGAGCAATCAGCCCCAGCATTTT.

J is TRBJ2-7 and V is TRBV6-1; 8 bases map to TRBD1. The germline gives CDR1 MNHNS, CDR2 SASEGT. The V and J ends lost 5 bases and 4 bases, in that order; junction bases with no gene match: 10. The CDR3 spans 15 residues. The chain's CDR3 is CASSLNHRGNYEQYF. The DNA for the CDR3 is TGTGCCAGCAGTCTTAATCACAGGGGGAATTACGAGCAGTACTTC.

The chain uses TRBV10-2 and TRBJ2-7; the match to TRBD1 covers 9 bases. Germline CDR1 WSHSY, CDR2 SAAADI. There are 19 residues in the CDR3. Trimming removed 4 bases from V and 2 bases from J; junction bases left unmatched: 18. The DNA of the CDR3 is TGCGCCAGCAGTGGCCGCCGAGAAGGGACAGGGAATTCAGCCTACGAGCAGTACTTC. This encodes CASSGRREGTGNSAYEQYF.

The chain combines TRBV2 with TRBJ1-5; a possible D gene is TRBD1 (5 bases). The V end was cut by 1 base, the J end by 4 bases, with 5 bases between. The CDR3 contains 13 residues. Germline V lookup: CDR1 SNHLY, CDR2 FYNNEI. The CDR3 here is CASSEEGNQPQHF. The DNA for the CDR3 is TGTGCCAGCAGTGAAGAGGGGAATCAGCCCCAGCATTTT.

V and J are TRBV28 and TRBJ2-7; TRBD1 matches 7 bases. V gave up 6 bases and J gave up 6 bases; unmatched junction bases: 14. The CDR3 spans 15 residues. In germline, CDR1 is MDHEN, CDR2 SYDVKM. The CDR3 DNA is TGTGCCAGCAGCCTTCGGCCAGGGGGTACCGGCGAGCAGTACTTC. Amino acid sequence: CASSLRPGGTGEQYF. The full variable domain, in which reference TRBV28 and TRBJ2-7 provide the parts outside the CDR3, is DVKVTQSSRYLVKRTGEKVFLECVQDMDHENMFWYRQDPGLGLRLIYFSYDVKMKEKGDIPEGYSVSREKKERFSLILESASTNQTSMYLCASSLRPGGTGEQYFGPGTRLTVT.

The V and J genes are TRBV19 and TRBJ2-1, with D unclear. V shed 4 bases and J shed 0 bases, with 4 bases lying between them. This CDR3 is 13 amino acids long. From germline, CDR1 is LNHDA and CDR2 SQIVND (reference sequence). CDR3 protein: CASSSDSYNEQFF. CDR3 sequence (DNA): TGTGCCAGTAGTAGCGACTCCTACAATGAGCAGTTCTTC.

V usage is TRBV19 and J usage is TRBJ1-5, with TRBD1 identical over 9 bases. Germline values: CDR1 LNHDA, CDR2 SQIVND (reference sequence). The CDR3 consists of 15 residues. The trim removed 7 bases at V and 4 bases at J, leaving 8 bases unmatched. The CDR3 sequence is CASKGGTGYNQPQHF. CDR3 DNA sequence: TGTGCCAGTAAAGGGGGGACAGGGTATAATCAGCCCCAGCATTTT.

V gene TRBV19 combines with J gene TRBJ1-2; 7 bases map to TRBD1. V lost 5 bases, J lost 4 bases, and 10 bases stayed unmatched. Germline CDR1 and CDR2: LNHDA and SQIVND (reference sequence). The CDR3 has 15 residues. CDR3 loop: CASSAGQVGGYGYTF. The CDR3 region has the DNA TGTGCCAGTAGTGCAGGACAGGTCGGGGGCTATGGCTACACCTTC.